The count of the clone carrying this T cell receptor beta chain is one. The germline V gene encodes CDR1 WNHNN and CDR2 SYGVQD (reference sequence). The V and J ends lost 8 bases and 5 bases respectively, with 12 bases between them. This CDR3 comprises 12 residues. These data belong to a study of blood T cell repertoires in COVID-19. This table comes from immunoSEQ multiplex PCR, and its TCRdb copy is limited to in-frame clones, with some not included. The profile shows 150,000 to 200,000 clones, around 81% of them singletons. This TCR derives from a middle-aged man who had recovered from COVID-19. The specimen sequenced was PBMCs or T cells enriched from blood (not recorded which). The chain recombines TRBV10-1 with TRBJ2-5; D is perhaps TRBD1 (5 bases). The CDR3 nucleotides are TGCGCCAGCGGGGCCAGTTGGGAGACCCAGTACTTC. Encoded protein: CASGASWETQYF.